The 23 T cell receptor beta chains below all came from one sample that was sequenced in a study of spatial heterogeneity in lung cancer. Time point defined: sample taken at primary tumor resection. The sequenced material consisted of unsorted whole RNA from tumor, nontumor lung or frozen PBMC. TCRdb used MiXCR to reprocess the 5' RACE reads, holding one entry per CDR3 protein. The table records roughly 39,000 distinct CDR3 sequences, 5.8% of them present only once. The sequences come from PBMCs, collected at surgery. Receptor source: a male donor with early-stage non-small cell lung cancer.

Many counts were recorded for this clonotype. The chain carries TRBV12-3 or TRBV12-4 and TRBJ1-1, with 9 bases fitting TRBD1. J was trimmed by 4 bases and V by 1 base; bases with no gene match: 7. This CDR3 region has 16 residues. CDR3 sequence reads: CASSLGNTGGSTEAFF. CDR3 nucleotides: TGTGCCAGCAGTTTAGGGAACACAGGGGGCTCCACTGAAGCTTTCTTT.

This clonotype was picked up many times. The chain links TRBV7-2 to TRBJ1-2; 11 positions match TRBD1. Trimming removed 3 bases from V and 4 bases from J; junction bases left unmatched: 1. The CDR3 spans 14 residues. Germline V gives CDR1 SGHTA, CDR2 FQGNSA. The CDR3 bases are TGTGCCAGCAGCTTGGGACAGGGGGGCTATGGCTACACCTTC. It specifies CASSLGQGGYGYTF.

The chain couples TRBV7-9 to TRBJ1-3; weak D call: TRBD1 (6 bases). The CDR3 has 16 amino acids. V was cut by 6 bases and J by 0 bases, with 15 bases left in between. Germline assignment: CDR1 SEHNR and CDR2 FQNEAQ (reference sequence). The CDR3 loop reads CASRHGGGLSGNTIYF. The CDR3 DNA reads TGTGCCAGCAGACATGGGGGGGGCCTCTCTGGAAACACCATATATTTT.

This clonotype has only a few counts. The chain links TRBV7-2 to TRBJ2-7; 9 bases match TRBD1. In germline, CDR1 is SGHTA, CDR2 FQGNSA. With 5 bases clipped from V and 6 bases from J, the junction kept 8 bases outside the gene matches. The CDR3 length is 14 residues. The chain's CDR3 is CASSHGQGFREQYF. The DNA of the CDR3 is TGTGCCAGCAGCCACGGACAGGGGTTTCGCGAGCAGTACTTC. Combining the CDR3 with reference TRBV7-2 and TRBJ2-7 gives the whole variable domain GAGVSQSPSNKVTEKGKDVELRCDPISGHTALYWYRQSLGQGLEFLIYFQGNSAPDKSGLPSDRFSAERTGGSVSTLTIQRTQQEDSAVYLCASSHGQGFREQYFGPGTRLTVT.

This clonotype was observed at least ten times. The chain employs TRBV20-1 and TRBJ2-1; TRBD1 agrees at 9 bases. Germline loops: CDR1 DFQATT, CDR2 SNEGSKA (reference sequence). The CDR3 consists of 16 residues. The ends lost 1 base at V and 1 base at J; junction bases unmatched: 5. CDR3 bases: TGCAGTGCTAGAGGGGGGGGACAGGGATCCTACAATGAGCAGTTCTTC. Protein product: CSARGGGQGSYNEQFF.

This clonotype appeared a few times. The chain carries TRBV19 and TRBJ2-5; TRBD1 aligns across 8 bases. This CDR3 region has 14 residues. Losses at the gene ends were 11 bases for V and 4 bases for J; bases not matched to a gene: 12. CDR1 is LNHDA, CDR2 SQIVND, per germline (reference sequence). As DNA, the CDR3 is TGTGCCTGTCCGCCCCGGACAGGGAGAGAGACCCAGTACTTC. Its translation: CACPPRTGRETQYF.

This clonotype was counted many times. This chain connects TRBV18 to TRBJ1-6, with D uncertain. The CDR3 runs 14 residues. V lost 3 bases and J 6 bases, leaving 9 bases between the germline ends. Germline V lookup: CDR1 KGHSH, CDR2 LQKENI. Written as DNA, the CDR3 is TGTGCCAGCTCACCCCGGTTACCTAATTCACCCCTCCACTTT. Amino acids: CASSPRLPNSPLHF.

This clonotype was detected only a few times. J is TRBJ2-5 and V is TRBV24-1; the D is unclear. Per germline, CDR1 KGHDR and CDR2 SFDVKD. The CDR3 covers 13 residues. Trimming pared 2 bases from V and 5 bases from J, leaving 8 bases between. In DNA, the CDR3 is TGTGCCACCAGTGATTGGTCGGGTGAGACCCAGTACTTC. This gives the protein CATSDWSGETQYF.

The sample holds a few counts of this clonotype. The chain is built from TRBV12-3 or TRBV12-4 and TRBJ1-5; 7 bases are a match to TRBD1. V lost 3 bases to trimming and J lost 6 bases; unmatched junction nucleotides: 2. The CDR3 is 13 residues long. This chain's CDR3 is CASSFEGAQPQHF. The CDR3 nucleotides read TGTGCCAGCAGTTTTGAGGGGGCTCAGCCCCAGCATTTT.

This clonotype was counted many times. This chain connects TRBV6-5 to TRBJ2-3; D not certain. The ends were cut back, 6 bases at V and 1 base at J, with 14 bases in the middle. The CDR3 is made up of 15 amino acids. Per the germline V gene, CDR1 is MNHEY and CDR2 is SVGAGI. CDR3 sequence reads: CASSKDGAGTDTQYF. The DNA for the CDR3 is TGTGCCAGCAGCAAAGATGGAGCTGGCACAGATACGCAGTATTTT.

The table lists this clonotype with a few counts. This CDR3 reads CASSLSSGSTDTQYF. The CDR3 DNA is TGTGCCAGCAGCTTATCATCAGGTAGCACAGATACGCAGTATTTT. The chain combines TRBV7-2 with TRBJ2-3; D gene uncertain. The CDR3 covers 15 residues. Trimming cost V 2 bases and J 0 bases, with 9 bases left between them. The V gene's germline CDR1 is SGHTA and CDR2 FQGNSA.

This clonotype has a handful of counts. The V gene is TRBV20-1, the J gene TRBJ1-4; tentative D call: TRBD1 (5 bases). Trimming took off 3 bases at V and 7 bases at J, with 15 bases between the two ends. CDR3 length: 14 residues. CDR1 DFQATT and CDR2 SNEGSKA come from the germline V gene (reference sequence). CDR3 in amino acids: CSASGGRLGEKLFF. The CDR3, as DNA: TGCAGTGCTAGCGGGGGAAGACTTGGTGAAAAACTGTTTTTT.

The rearrangement links TRBV30 to TRBJ1-5; TRBD1 matches at 7 bases. CDR1 and CDR2 from the germline V gene are GTSNPN and SVGIG (reference sequence). Germline trimming cut 5 bases from V and 2 bases from J; bases unmatched to any gene: 6. This CDR3 region has 14 residues. The CDR3 loop is CAWQTGQGNQPQHF. The DNA of the CDR3 is TGTGCCTGGCAAACCGGACAGGGCAATCAGCCCCAGCATTTT. The full variable domain, with the rest looked up from reference TRBV30 and TRBJ1-5, is SQTIHQWPATLVQPVGSPLSLECTVEGTSNPNLYWYRQAAGRGLQLLFYSVGIGQISSEVPQNLSASRPQDRQFILSSKKLLLSDSGFYLCAWQTGQGNQPQHFGDGTRLSIL.

This clonotype was recorded many times. V gene TRBV6-1 combines with J gene TRBJ2-3, with TRBD1 identical over 9 bases. The CDR3 is 15 residues long. V was pared by 11 bases and J by 3 bases, with 12 bases of the junction left unmatched. Germline-derived CDR1 and CDR2 are MNHNS and SASEGT. The CDR3 region has the DNA TGTGCCGCCCGGTCCGGGACAGGGAGGACAGATACGCAGTATTTT. Its protein is CAARSGTGRTDTQYF.

The chain combines TRBV5-4 with TRBJ1-4; possible D gene TRBD1, 5 bases. Per germline, CDR1 SGHNT and CDR2 YYREEE (reference sequence). Trimming took off 4 bases at V and 7 bases at J, with 14 bases between the two ends. This CDR3 has 14 amino acids. CDR3 coding DNA: TGTGCCAGCAGCGTGGGACGGACCCTTGAAAAACTGTTTTTT. Its protein is CASSVGRTLEKLFF.

This clonotype has ten or more counts. The chain has TRBV29-1 and TRBJ2-6; weak D call: TRBD1 (5 bases). Trimming removed 6 bases at V and 0 bases at J, with 15 bases between. CDR1 is SQVTM and CDR2 is ANQGSEA in the germline V gene. The CDR3 sequence is 16 residues long. CDR3 region: CSVAIPGFSGANVLTF. CDR3 DNA sequence: TGCAGCGTGGCAATTCCAGGGTTCTCTGGGGCCAACGTCCTGACTTTC.

V gene TRBV10-1 combines with J gene TRBJ2-2; 7 bases are shared with TRBD2. CDR1 is WNHNN, CDR2 SYGVQD, per germline (reference sequence). Germline trimming cut 6 bases from V and 1 base from J; bases unmatched to any gene: 11. This CDR3 comprises 17 residues. CDR3 in amino acids: CASSYLRGGVNTGELFF. The CDR3 coding sequence is TGCGCCAGCAGCTATCTCCGTGGGGGGGTGAACACCGGGGAGCTGTTTTTT.

This clonotype showed up many times. The V call is TRBV27, the J call TRBJ2-1; no firm D call. The CDR3 contains 10 residues. Germline V lookup: CDR1 MNHEY, CDR2 SMNVEV (reference sequence). Trimming cost V 4 bases and J 10 bases, with 5 bases left between them. The CDR3 sequence: CASSYPEQFF. The CDR3 DNA sequence: TGTGCCAGCAGTTACCCGGAGCAGTTCTTC.

V gene TRBV5-1 combines with J gene TRBJ2-1; 7 bases match TRBD1. From germline, CDR1 is SGHRS and CDR2 YFSETQ. With V trimmed by 4 bases and J by 10 bases, 11 bases remained unmatched. The CDR3 extends over 14 amino acids. CDR3 DNA: TGCGCCAGCAGCGTGAGGGGGCCCTCAGACGAGCAGTTCTTC. Translation gives CASSVRGPSDEQFF.

This clonotype showed up many times. The genes are TRBV3-1 and TRBJ1-1, with TRBD1 matching 9 bases. This CDR3 is built from 13 residues. The germline CDR1 and CDR2 sequences are LGHDT and YNNKEL (reference sequence). With 5 bases clipped from V and 6 bases from J, the junction kept 4 bases outside the gene matches. The CDR3 nucleotides read TGTGCCAGCAGCGGACGACAGGGGGCTGAAGCTTTCTTT. Amino acids: CASSGRQGAEAFF.

This clonotype was counted many times. The chain couples TRBV10-3 to TRBJ2-5; D unclear. This CDR3 has 12 amino acids. V lost 9 bases and J 3 bases, leaving 11 bases between the germline ends. Germline loops: CDR1 ENHRY, CDR2 SYGVKD. The CDR3: CAMKDTEETQYF. CDR3 DNA sequence: TGTGCCATGAAAGACACTGAAGAGACCCAGTACTTC.

V gene TRBV20-1 combines with J gene TRBJ2-3; 11 nucleotides align to TRBD1. With 3 bases clipped from V and 7 bases from J, the junction kept 3 bases outside the gene matches. The CDR3 has 13 residues. Germline V gives CDR1 DFQATT, CDR2 SNEGSKA (reference sequence). In DNA form, the CDR3 reads TGCAGTGCTAGGGACAGGGGGCTATATACGCAGTATTTT. It specifies CSARDRGLYTQYF.

This clonotype counts as medium-sized. The chain carries TRBV29-1 and TRBJ1-5, with a weak D call TRBD1 (6 bases). The CDR3 totals 13 residues. CDR1 SQVTM and CDR2 ANQGSEA come from the germline V gene. Trimming took 3 bases from V and 2 from J, leaving 8 bases between them. CDR3 amino acids: CSVESGGNQPQHF. DNA for the CDR3: TGCAGCGTTGAGTCAGGGGGCAATCAGCCCCAGCATTTT. Drawing the rest from reference TRBV29-1 and TRBJ1-5, the complete variable domain is SAVISQKPSRDICQRGTSLTIQCQVDSQVTMMFWYRQQPGQSLTLIATANQGSEATYESGFVIDKFPISRPNLTFSTLTVSNMSPEDSSIYLCSVESGGNQPQHFGDGTRLSIL.